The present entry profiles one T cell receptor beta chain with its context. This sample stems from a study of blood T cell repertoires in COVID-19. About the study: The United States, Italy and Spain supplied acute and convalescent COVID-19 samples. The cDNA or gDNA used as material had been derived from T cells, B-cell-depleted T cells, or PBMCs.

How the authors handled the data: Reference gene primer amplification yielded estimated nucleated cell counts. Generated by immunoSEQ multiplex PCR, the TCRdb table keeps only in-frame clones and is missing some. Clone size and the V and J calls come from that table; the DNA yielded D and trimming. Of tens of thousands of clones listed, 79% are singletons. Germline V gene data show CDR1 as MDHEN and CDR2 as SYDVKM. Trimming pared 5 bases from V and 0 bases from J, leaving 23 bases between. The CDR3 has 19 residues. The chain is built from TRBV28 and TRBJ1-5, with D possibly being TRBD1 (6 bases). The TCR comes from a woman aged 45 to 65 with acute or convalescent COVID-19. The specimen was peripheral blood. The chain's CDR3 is CASSPRGGTSLYSNQPQHF. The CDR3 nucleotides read TGTGCCAGCAGTCCAAGGGGGGGGACCTCCCTCTATAGCAATCAGCCCCAGCATTTT. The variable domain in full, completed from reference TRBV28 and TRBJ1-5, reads DVKVTQSSRYLVKRTGEKVFLECVQDMDHENMFWYRQDPGLGLRLIYFSYDVKMKEKGDIPEGYSVSREKKERFSLILESASTNQTSMYLCASSPRGGTSLYSNQPQHFGDGTRLSIL.